This T cell receptor (beta chain) was identified in a study of T cells in Graves' hyperthyroidism and ophthalmopathy. On the study more broadly: Sampling of peripheral blood happened at initial diagnosis, prior to any treatment.

This clonotype was found many times. Trimming left V 4 bases short and J 7 bases short, with 13 bases between. Germline CDR1 is MDHEN and CDR2 is SYDVKM. This CDR3 spans 13 amino acids. Researchers amplified the TCR beta CDR3 regions from RNA transcripts. A set of HTBI primers served as the primers for a first-round RT-PCR of the TCR CDR3. Each CDR3 protein is one row after TCRdb ran MiXCR on the multiplex PCR reads. The data show around 600,000 distinct CDR3 sequences, about 14% seen once. Source material for PBMCs was over 7.5 ml fresh peripheral blood. Source material: blood. This clonotype was obtained from a woman aged 45-65 years with Graves' ophthalmopathy. The rearrangement uses TRBV28 and TRBJ1-1; TRBD1 might be the D (5 bases). The DNA of the CDR3 is TGTGCCAGCAGTTGGCTGACAGAATTTGAAGCTTTCTTT. Protein: CASSWLTEFEAFF.